This T cell receptor (beta chain) was sequenced for a study of T cell repertoires in cytomegalovirus infection. Via MiXCR, TCRdb re-called the reads, giving one row per CDR3 protein. The sample has hundreds of thousands of distinct CDR3 sequences, roughly 17% seen once; the top ten hold 12%. Broader study findings: Across the ex vivo response, the dominant clonotypes were HLA-C-restricted CMV-specific TCR beta clonotypes.

This clonotype has just a few counts. Its cognate antigen is unknown. Source material: PBMCs. The TCR originated in a human donor in good health (CMV status not recorded). Some clones in this sample may be carry-over from other donors' samples.

The CDR3 protein is CASSNPQFLSYNEQFF. The CDR3 nucleotides are TGTGCCAGTAGTAACCCACAATTTCTCTCCTACAATGAGCAGTTCTTC. The chain links TRBV19 to TRBJ2-1, with D hard to call. V was trimmed by 4 bases and J by 0 bases, leaving 13 bases between them. CDR1 is LNHDA, CDR2 SQIVND, per germline (reference sequence). CDR3 length: 16 residues.